The 28 T cell receptor beta chains given below trace back to one sample, sequenced in a study of cytomegalovirus exposure and HLA in healthy donors. PCR primers comprised 60 Vbeta and 13 Jbeta primers. Repertoires were generated with immunoSEQ multiplex PCR, while TCRdb's copy carries only in-frame clones and drops some. This table has some 150,000 clones, roughly four fifths appearing once. Sample: PBMCs. These receptors came from a woman aged 45-65 years in good health and CMV-seropositive.

V is TRBV27 and J is TRBJ2-3; TRBD2 is a possible D gene (6 bases). This CDR3 is 16 amino acids long. Germline-derived CDR1 and CDR2 are MNHEY and SMNVEV (reference sequence). With 4 bases removed from V and 2 bases from J, the gap between germline ends came to 16 bases. CDR3 DNA: TGTGCCAGCAGTTCCGAGCGGGCCCCCTTCACAGATACGCAGTATTTT. As protein: CASSSERAPFTDTQYF.

The chain employs TRBV7-6 and TRBJ1-1; 10 bases line up with TRBD1. Germline V gene data show CDR1 as SGHVS and CDR2 as FNYEAQ. V shed 4 bases and J 3 bases; nucleotides not matched to a gene: 8. This CDR3 is 16 amino acids long. The CDR3 nucleotides read TGTGCCAGCAGCTCACGGACAGGGGGAAGAGACACTGAAGCTTTCTTT. Protein: CASSSRTGGRDTEAFF.

The rearrangement uses TRBV27 and TRBJ1-5; D unresolved. Trimming took off 2 bases at V and 4 bases at J, with 15 bases between the two ends. The germline CDR1 and CDR2 sequences are MNHEY and SMNVEV (reference sequence). The CDR3 sequence is 16 residues long. The chain's CDR3 is CASSLGRNRGNQPQHF. CDR3 DNA sequence: TGTGCCAGCAGTTTAGGGAGGAATCGGGGTAATCAGCCCCAGCATTTT.

This chain uses TRBV19 with TRBJ1-1; tentatively, D is TRBD1 (6 bases). The CDR3 runs to 16 residues. Germline CDR1 LNHDA, CDR2 SQIVND (reference sequence). V lost 6 bases, J lost 7 bases, and 24 bases lay in between. The CDR3 nucleotides read TGTGCCAGTAGCGAACGCAGGGGATACCCAGAGGATGAAGCTTTCTTT. It translates to CASSERRGYPEDEAFF.

The chain carries TRBV4-1 and TRBJ2-3; 7 bases agree with TRBD2. This CDR3 region has 17 residues. Unmatched junction bases numbered 11, after V lost 4 bases and J lost 1 base. CDR1 MGHRA and CDR2 YSYEKL come from the germline V gene. Here the CDR3 reads CASSRAPAGVGTDTQYF. The CDR3 region has the DNA TGCGCCAGCAGCCGGGCCCCCGCGGGGGTCGGCACAGATACGCAGTATTTT.

V usage is TRBV10-3 and J usage is TRBJ2-3; weak D call: TRBD1 (6 bases). V gave up 3 bases and J gave up 4 bases, with 17 bases separating them. CDR1 and CDR2 from the germline V gene are ENHRY and SYGVKD. The CDR3 sequence is 16 residues long. The CDR3 region has the DNA TGTGCCATCAGTGATGAAACAGGGACGGGATCAGATACGCAGTATTTT. Its translation: CAISDETGTGSDTQYF.

The V and J genes are TRBV28 and TRBJ1-1, with a weak D call TRBD1 (5 bases). The V gene's germline CDR1 is MDHEN and CDR2 SYDVKM. Trimming left V 6 bases short and J 5 bases short, with 19 bases between. The CDR3 extends over 15 amino acids. CDR3 protein: CASSPWGEGWTEAFF. The CDR3, as DNA: TGTGCCAGCAGCCCTTGGGGGGAGGGGTGGACTGAAGCTTTCTTT.

CDR3 residues: CASSESNRGTYGYTF. CDR3 in DNA: TGCGCCAGCAGTGAGTCCAACAGGGGGACCTATGGCTACACCTTC. This chain links TRBV10-2 with TRBJ1-2; 8 bases map to TRBD1. The CDR3 loop spans 15 amino acids. V was clipped by 0 bases and J by 4 bases; unmatched bases: 4. CDR1 is WSHSY and CDR2 is SAAADI in the germline V gene.

The chain joins TRBV7-2 to TRBJ1-3; D is undetermined. Germline V gene data show CDR1 as SGHTA and CDR2 as FQGNSA. The CDR3 has 15 residues. Trimming took 5 bases from V and 2 from J, leaving 13 bases between them. CDR3 coding DNA: TGTGCCAGCAGCGAGGGCAGGACCCCTGGAAACACCATATATTTT. It codes for CASSEGRTPGNTIYF.

The chain employs TRBV10-3 and TRBJ1-1; maybe TRBD1 (5 bases). Germline loops: CDR1 ENHRY, CDR2 SYGVKD. The CDR3 is made up of 16 amino acids. V was shortened by 0 bases and J by 0 bases, with 11 bases between the two germline ends. In DNA, the CDR3 is TGTGCCATCAGTGAGTCCCGAACAGGACTGAACACTGAAGCTTTCTTT. Protein: CAISESRTGLNTEAFF.

This clone appeared a few times. The chain has TRBV2 and TRBJ2-5, with 13 bases aligning to TRBD2. J gave up 7 bases and V 8 bases, and 13 bases lay outside the gene matches. The CDR3 extends over 16 amino acids. Germline values: CDR1 SNHLY, CDR2 FYNNEI. The CDR3: CASGPPLLAGGVTQYF. CDR3 bases: TGTGCCAGCGGACCCCCCCTACTAGCGGGAGGGGTGACCCAGTACTTC.

V and J are TRBV29-1 and TRBJ1-1; perhaps TRBD1 as D (5 bases). Germline assignment: CDR1 SQVTM and CDR2 ANQGSEA. This CDR3 region has 15 residues. V lost 7 bases to trimming and J lost 5 bases, with 23 bases between them. The CDR3 DNA is TGCAGCGCCCTACTGGTAGTCAGGAAGGGGACTGAAGCTTTCTTT. Protein: CSALLVVRKGTEAFF.

The J gene is TRBJ2-3, the V gene TRBV6-1; TRBD1 matches 9 bases. The CDR3 covers 16 residues. Germline-derived CDR1 and CDR2 are MNHNS and SASEGT. V was clipped by 2 bases and J by 10 bases; unmatched bases: 13. Here the CDR3 reads CASSERRTGEGTPQYF. In nucleotides, the CDR3 is TGTGCCAGCAGTGAACGGCGGACAGGGGAGGGTACCCCGCAGTATTTT.

The CDR3 here is CASSFRVGTEAFF. CDR3 sequence (DNA): TGCGCCAGCAGCTTCAGGGTTGGCACTGAAGCTTTCTTT. The V gene is TRBV5-1, the J gene TRBJ1-1; a possible D gene is TRBD1 (5 bases). Looked up from germline, CDR1 is SGHRS and CDR2 is YFSETQ. The CDR3 sequence is 13 residues long. V was shortened by 2 bases and J by 4 bases, with 9 bases between the two germline ends.

This chain links TRBV9 with TRBJ1-2; a weak D match, TRBD1 (5 bases). Germline CDR1 and CDR2: SGDLS and YYNGEE. Deletions cut 4 bases from V and 6 bases from J, with 16 bases between. CDR3 size: 14 residues. CDR3 region: CASSFPGKWDGYTF. CDR3 nucleotide sequence: TGTGCCAGCAGCTTCCCAGGGAAGTGGGATGGCTACACCTTC.

The V gene is TRBV5-1, the J gene TRBJ2-3; 8 nucleotides agree with TRBD2. Germline V gene data show CDR1 as SGHRS and CDR2 as YFSETQ. V trimming: 1 base; J trimming: 0 bases; junction bases outside the gene matches: 4. The CDR3 is 16 amino acids. The CDR3 region is CASSLFAGGSTDTQYF. In DNA form, the CDR3 reads TGCGCCAGCAGCTTGTTTGCGGGAGGTAGCACAGATACGCAGTATTTT. The complete variable domain, with remaining parts taken from reference TRBV5-1 and TRBJ2-3, reads KAGVTQTPRYLIKTRGQQVTLSCSPISGHRSVSWYQQTPGQGLQFLFEYFSETQRNKGNFPGRFSGRQFSNSRSEMNVSTLELGDSALYLCASSLFAGGSTDTQYFGPGTRLTVL.

The genes are TRBV27 and TRBJ1-5; D gene uncertain. The V gene lost 0 bases and the J gene lost 0 bases, with 9 bases spanning the gap. Germline values: CDR1 MNHEY, CDR2 SMNVEV (reference sequence). The CDR3 length is 16 residues. The CDR3 protein is CASSLSATYSNQPQHF. As DNA, the CDR3 is TGTGCCAGCAGTTTATCGGCGACTTATAGCAATCAGCCCCAGCATTTT.

The chain links TRBV6-5 to TRBJ1-5; D is unclear. Germline V CDR1 and CDR2: MNHEY, SVGAGI. V was shortened by 2 bases and J by 0 bases, with 8 bases between the two germline ends. The CDR3 loop spans 15 amino acids. CDR3 loop: CASSYTRNSNQPQHF. CDR3 DNA sequence: TGTGCCAGCAGTTACACCAGGAATAGCAATCAGCCCCAGCATTTT.

The chain couples TRBV9 to TRBJ1-1, with 8 nucleotides matching TRBD1. The CDR3 length is 16 residues. Germline loops: CDR1 SGDLS, CDR2 YYNGEE. V shed 5 bases, J shed 1 base, and the junction held 10 bases outside the gene matches. CDR3 nucleotides: TGTGCCAGCAGTGCAGGGGGCCTGAGAGAGAACACTGAAGCTTTCTTT. Amino acids: CASSAGGLRENTEAFF.

J is TRBJ2-3 and V is TRBV9, with D tentatively TRBD1 (6 bases). The CDR3 spans 14 residues. Trimming removed 4 bases from V and 4 bases from J, with 13 bases in between. Germline V gene sequence: CDR1 SGDLS, CDR2 YYNGEE. As DNA, the CDR3 is TGTGCCAGCAGCCGGTTTGGGGGCTCAGATACGCAGTATTTT. Translation: CASSRFGGSDTQYF.

This clone appeared a single time. CDR3: CASRPFRGQGSYEQYF. Here the CDR3 DNA reads TGTGCCAGCAGACCCTTCAGGGGGCAGGGCTCCTACGAGCAGTACTTC. V is TRBV2 and J is TRBJ2-7; 8 positions match TRBD1. The CDR3 runs to 16 residues. Germline V CDR1 and CDR2: SNHLY, FYNNEI. V lost 6 bases to trimming and J lost 0 bases; unmatched junction nucleotides: 10.

This clone was seen only once. The chain is built from TRBV6-1 and TRBJ2-7; 13 bases match TRBD2. J was trimmed by 0 bases and V by 4 bases; bases with no gene match: 6. This CDR3 spans 17 amino acids. Germline V gene data show CDR1 as MNHNS and CDR2 as SASEGT. In nucleotides, the CDR3 is TGTGCCAGCAGTGTACCGGGACTAGCGGGGAGCTCCTACGAGCAGTACTTC. Its protein product is CASSVPGLAGSSYEQYF.

This rearrangement joins TRBV14 to TRBJ1-4; D gene uncertain. The CDR3 is 16 residues long. Germline V gene data show CDR1 as SGHDN and CDR2 as FVKESK. Deletions cut 3 bases from V and 8 bases from J, with 19 bases between. The CDR3 DNA follows: TGTGCCAGCAGCCAGCTGACCGGACTGCCACGGGAAAAACTGTTTTTT. Translation gives CASSQLTGLPREKLFF.

The chain joins TRBV18 to TRBJ1-1, with D tentatively TRBD1 (5 bases). The germline V gene has CDR1 KGHSH and CDR2 LQKENI. V shed 3 bases and J shed 4 bases, with 18 bases lying between them. CDR3 length equals 16 residues. The CDR3 DNA reads TGTGCCAGCTCACCGACCCAAGGGGAAAGGGGCACTGAAGCTTTCTTT. As protein: CASSPTQGERGTEAFF.

The chain uses TRBV18 and TRBJ2-1; perhaps TRBD2 as D (5 bases). Germline values: CDR1 KGHSH, CDR2 LQKENI. V shed 5 bases and J shed 4 bases, with 18 bases lying between them. This CDR3 is built from 16 residues. The CDR3 DNA follows: TGTGCCAGCTCATCCCGCGGGCGCCGAGATTACAATGAGCAGTTCTTC. Translated: CASSSRGRRDYNEQFF.

This clone was seen a handful of times. CDR3 in amino acids: CASSPQGAQDYGYTF. The CDR3 DNA is TGCGCCAGCAGCCCCCAGGGGGCGCAGGACTATGGCTACACCTTC. The chain links TRBV4-3 to TRBJ1-2, with TRBD1 matching 8 bases. V shed 4 bases, J shed 3 bases, and the junction held 7 bases outside the gene matches. CDR1 and CDR2 (germline): LGHNA, YSLEER. The CDR3 length is 15 residues.

The chain joins TRBV10-2 to TRBJ1-3; D perhaps matches TRBD1 (6 bases). V was cut by 6 bases and J by 0 bases, with 12 bases left in between. Per the germline V gene, CDR1 is WSHSY and CDR2 is SAAADI. This CDR3 comprises 15 residues. CDR3: CASRAGASSGNTIYF. CDR3 coding DNA: TGCGCCAGCAGGGCAGGGGCGAGCTCTGGAAACACCATATATTTT.

The J gene is TRBJ1-2, the V gene TRBV28; D remains ambiguous. The length of the CDR3 is 12 residues. V was shortened by 5 bases and J by 5 bases, with 9 bases between the two germline ends. Germline V gene data show CDR1 as MDHEN and CDR2 as SYDVKM. The CDR3 is CASSARGYGYTF. As DNA, the CDR3 is TGTGCCAGCAGTGCGCGAGGGTATGGCTACACCTTC.